The T cell receptor (beta chain) described here comes from a study of blood T cell repertoires in COVID-19. Turning to the study itself: Samples representing acute and convalescent COVID-19 were sourced from the United States, Italy and Spain. In each case, the material was cDNA or gDNA derived from T cells, B-cell-depleted T cells, or PBMCs.

Germline-derived CDR1 and CDR2 are SQVTM and ANQGSEA. V shed 6 bases and J shed 0 bases, with 11 bases lying between them. This CDR3 has 13 amino acids. Measured with immunoSEQ multiplex PCR; TCRdb has only the in-frame clones, and not every one. The table has over 150,000 clones, roughly 86% seen once. Sequencing was carried out using peripheral blood. The chain uses TRBV29-1 and TRBJ2-5; D may be TRBD1 (6 bases). The source of this sequence is a man between 35 and 55 years old with active or convalescent COVID-19. Here the CDR3 DNA reads TGCAGCGTGGGCGACAGGAACCAAGAGACCCAGTACTTC. Protein sequence: CSVGDRNQETQYF.